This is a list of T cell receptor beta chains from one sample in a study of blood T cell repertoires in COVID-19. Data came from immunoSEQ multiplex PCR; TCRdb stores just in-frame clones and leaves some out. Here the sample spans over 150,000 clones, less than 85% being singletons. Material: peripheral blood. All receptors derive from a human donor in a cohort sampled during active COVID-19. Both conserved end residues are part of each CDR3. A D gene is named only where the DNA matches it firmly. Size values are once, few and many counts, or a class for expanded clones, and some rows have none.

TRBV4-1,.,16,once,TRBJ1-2,TGCGCCAGCAGCCAAGATAGAGGGGGAGCGGACTATGGCTACACCTTC,CASSQDRGGADYGYTF
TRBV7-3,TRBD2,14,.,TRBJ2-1,TGTGCCAGCAGCTTAGGGACTAGCGGGTACGAGCAGTTCTTC,CASSLGTSGYEQFF
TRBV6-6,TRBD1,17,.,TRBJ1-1,TGTGCCAGCAGTCATAGGGGGACAGGGGTAGGAAACACTGAAGCTTTCTTT,CASSHRGTGVGNTEAFF
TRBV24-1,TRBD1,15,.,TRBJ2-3,TGTGCCACCAGTGACGCCGGGCAGGGGGTAGATACGCAGTATTTT,CATSDAGQGVDTQYF
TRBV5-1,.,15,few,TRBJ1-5,TGCGCCAGCAGCTTGGGCGCAGGGGGCAATCAGCCCCAGCATTTT,CASSLGAGGNQPQHF
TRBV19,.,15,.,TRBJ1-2,TGTGCCAGTAGTGGCTTCGGGGGGACTAACTATGGCTACACCTTC,CASSGFGGTNYGYTF
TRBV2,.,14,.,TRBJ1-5,TGTGCCAGCAGTTACGTTGAGGGATTTCAGCCCCAGCATTTT,CASSYVEGFQPQHF
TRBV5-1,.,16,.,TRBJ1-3,TGCGCCAGCAGCTTAGGCACGCGGAGCTCTGGAAACACCATATATTTT,CASSLGTRSSGNTIYF
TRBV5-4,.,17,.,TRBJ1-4,TGTGCCAGCAGCTTGGACGCCACAGGGATGGCTAATGAAAAACTGTTTTTT,CASSLDATGMANEKLFF
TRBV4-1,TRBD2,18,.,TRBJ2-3,TGCGCCAGCAGCCAGGGACTAGCGGGGGGCCTCGCGCTCGATACGCAGTATTTT,CASSQGLAGGLALDTQYF
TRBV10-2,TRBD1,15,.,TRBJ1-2,TGCGCCAGCAGTACAGGGGACCCATTCGTAGGTGGCTACACCTTC,CASSTGDPFVGGYTF
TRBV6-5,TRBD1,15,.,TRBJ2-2,TGTGCCAGCAGTTACGGGACAGGTAGCACCGGGGAGCTGTTTTTT,CASSYGTGSTGELFF
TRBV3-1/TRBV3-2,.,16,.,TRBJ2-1,TGTGCCAGCAGCCAAATAAGGGGCAGGGACTACAATGAGCAGTTCTTC,CASSQIRGRDYNEQFF
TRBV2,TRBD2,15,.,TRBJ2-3,TGTGCCAGCAGTGAAACGACTAGCGGTCGGGATACGCAGTATTTT,CASSETTSGRDTQYF
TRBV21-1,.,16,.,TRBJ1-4,TGTGCCAGCAGCAAAGATGTCCCGGGAGGTAATGAAAAACTGTTTTTT,CASSKDVPGGNEKLFF
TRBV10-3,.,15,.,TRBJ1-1,TGTGCCATCAGTGAGTCGATTTATTCCTCGGTTGAAGCTTTCTTT,CAISESIYSSVEAFF
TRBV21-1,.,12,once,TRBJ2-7,TGTGCCAGCAGCCCAGGGGTTTGGGAGCAGTACTTC,CASSPGVWEQYF
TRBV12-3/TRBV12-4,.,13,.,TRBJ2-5,TGTGCCAGCAGTTCTGGGCCCTGGGAGACCCAGTACTTC,CASSSGPWETQYF
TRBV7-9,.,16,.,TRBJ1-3,TGTGCCAGCAGCCCACCGGGACTCAGCTCTGGAAACACCATATATTTT,CASSPPGLSSGNTIYF
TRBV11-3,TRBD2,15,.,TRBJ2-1,TGTGCCAGCAGCTTAGTGCGGGGGGGCCGAAGTGAGCAGTTCTTC,CASSLVRGGRSEQFF
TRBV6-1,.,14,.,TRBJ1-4,TGTGCCAGCAGTGAAGGCAGGGTACGAGAAAAACTGTTTTTT,CASSEGRVREKLFF
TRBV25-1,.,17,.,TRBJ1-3,TGTGCCAGCAGTGAGAATTTTTGGACAAACTCTGGAAACACCATATATTTT,CASSENFWTNSGNTIYF
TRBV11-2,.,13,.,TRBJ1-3,TGTGCCAGCAGCTCTACGGGGGGGGACACCATATATTTT,CASSSTGGDTIYF
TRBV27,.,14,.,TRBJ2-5,TGTGCCAGCAGATTAACGGGGGGCGACGAGACCCAGTACTTC,CASRLTGGDETQYF
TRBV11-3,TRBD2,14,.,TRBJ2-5,TGTGCCAGCAGCCCCGGGACTAGTCAAGAGACCCAGTACTTC,CASSPGTSQETQYF
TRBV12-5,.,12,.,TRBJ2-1,TGTGCTAGTGGCAAGGGGCGGCATGAGCAGTTCTTC,CASGKGRHEQFF
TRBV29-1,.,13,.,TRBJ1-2,TGCAGCGTTGAAGATCAGGGTGGCTCTGGCTACACCTTC,CSVEDQGGSGYTF
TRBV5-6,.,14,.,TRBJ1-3,TGTGCCAGCAGCCGGTGGGTTGGTGGAGACACCATATATTTT,CASSRWVGGDTIYF
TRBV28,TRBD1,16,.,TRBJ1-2,TGTGCCAGCAGTTCTCAACCGGGACAGGGATTAGATGGCTACACCTTC,CASSSQPGQGLDGYTF
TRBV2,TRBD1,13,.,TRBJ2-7,TGTGCCAGCAGTCCGGGGACAGGCGAGGGTCAGTACTTC,CASSPGTGEGQYF
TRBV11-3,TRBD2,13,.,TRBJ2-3,TGTGCCAGCAGCAACAAAACTAGCGGGTGGCAGTATTTT,CASSNKTSGWQYF
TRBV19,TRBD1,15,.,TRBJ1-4,TGTGCCAGTAGTAAACCAGACAGGGGGTCGGAAAAACTGTTTTTT,CASSKPDRGSEKLFF
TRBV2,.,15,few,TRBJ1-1,TGTGCCAGCAGCCCCAATCCCAGTGCGAACACTGAAGCTTTCTTT,CASSPNPSANTEAFF
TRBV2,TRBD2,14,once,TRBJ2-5,TGTGCCAGCAAGGAACTAGCGGGGGTTGAGACCCAGTACTTC,CASKELAGVETQYF
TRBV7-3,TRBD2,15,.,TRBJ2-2,TGTGCCAGCAGCTTAGCGGGGGGAAGGACCGGGGAGCTGTTTTTT,CASSLAGGRTGELFF
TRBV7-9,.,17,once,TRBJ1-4,TGTGCCAGCAGCGCACCAACAGCCATGACAACTAATGAAAAACTGTTTTTT,CASSAPTAMTTNEKLFF
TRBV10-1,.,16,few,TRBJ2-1,TGCGCCAGCAGTGAGGGAGGCGCCGGCTCCTACAATGAGCAGTTCTTC,CASSEGGAGSYNEQFF
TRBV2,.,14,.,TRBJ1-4,TGTGCCAGCAGTGTGGTCAGGGTTAGTGAAAAACTGTTTTTT,CASSVVRVSEKLFF
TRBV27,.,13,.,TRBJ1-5,TGTGCCAGCGCTCTCCAGGGCAATCAGCCCCAGCATTTT,CASALQGNQPQHF
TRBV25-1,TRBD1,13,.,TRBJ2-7,TGTGCCAGCAGGGGACAGGGTCTCTACGAGCAGTACTTC,CASRGQGLYEQYF
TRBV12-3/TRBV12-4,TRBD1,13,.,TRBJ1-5,TGTGCCAGCAGTTTTGACAGGGCGCAGCCCCAGCATTTT,CASSFDRAQPQHF
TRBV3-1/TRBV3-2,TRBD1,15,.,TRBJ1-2,TGTGCCAGCAGCCAAGGTTTAGGGGGCATCCATGGCTACACCTTC,CASSQGLGGIHGYTF
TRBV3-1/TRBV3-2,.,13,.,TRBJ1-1,TGTGCCAGCAGCTCCGGAGAGAACACTGAAGCTTTCTTT,CASSSGENTEAFF
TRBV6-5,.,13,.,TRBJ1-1,TGTGCCAGCAGTTACTCTCACAGGGCCGGGGCTTTCTTT,CASSYSHRAGAFF
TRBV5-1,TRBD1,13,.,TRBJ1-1,TGCGCCAGTGGGACAGGGTGGGACACTGAAGCTTTCTTT,CASGTGWDTEAFF
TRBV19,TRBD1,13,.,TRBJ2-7,TGTGCCAGTAGTACCGCCACAGGGGGCGAGCAGTACTTC,CASSTATGGEQYF
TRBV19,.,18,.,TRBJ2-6,TGTGCCAGTAGTATAGTATGGGGGGGCAGGTCGGGGGCCAACGTCCTGACTTTC,CASSIVWGGRSGANVLTF
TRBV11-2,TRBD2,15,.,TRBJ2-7,TGTGCCAGCAGCCTAGGGGCCGGGACTAGCCGCGAGCAGTACTTC,CASSLGAGTSREQYF
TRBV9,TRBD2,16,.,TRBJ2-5,TGTGCCAGCAGCCCTACTAGCGGGGGCCCTGGTCGGACCCAGTACTTC,CASSPTSGGPGRTQYF
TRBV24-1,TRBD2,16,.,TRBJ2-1,TGTGCCACCGAAGTACTAGCGGGGGGGTCCTACAATGAGCAGTTCTTC,CATEVLAGGSYNEQFF
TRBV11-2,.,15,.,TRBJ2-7,TGTGCCAGCAGCTTAGTCGGGGTAGCCTTCTACGAGCAGTACTTC,CASSLVGVAFYEQYF
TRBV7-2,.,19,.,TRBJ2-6,TGTGCCAGCAGCTTACTCGGGTCCGCACGGAGCTCTGGGGCCAACGTCCTGACTTTC,CASSLLGSARSSGANVLTF
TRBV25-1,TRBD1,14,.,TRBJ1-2,TGTGCCAGCCCTGGGGGGACAGGGGTCTATGGCTACACCTTC,CASPGGTGVYGYTF
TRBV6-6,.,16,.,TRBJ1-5,TGTGCCAGCGCTATGGTCGGGGGGAGGAGCAATCAGCCCCAGCATTTT,CASAMVGGRSNQPQHF